This TCR beta chain was captured by sequencing in a study of post-analysis software for immune sequencing data. Background on the study: Several disease courses (relapsing-remitting, secondary progressive and progressive-relapsing) of multiple sclerosis were included.

Unique molecular identifiers were present in the TCR beta cDNA libraries. There were 1 to 10 million T cells, and around 500,000 cDNA molecules came from them. TCRdb processed the PCR reads anew with MiXCR; each CDR3 protein has one entry. The sample has about 500,000 distinct CDR3 sequences, around 40% seen once; the top ten hold 9.5% to 13%. Regarding the study as a whole: Significantly decreased normalized Chao1 diversity was recorded for multiple sclerosis patients relative to controls. Strong co-clustering by F measure linked samples that shared a preparation batch. Patients had higher frequencies than controls of five or six TRBV segments, including TRBV5-6, TRBV5-1 and TRBV20-1.

The germline CDR1 and CDR2 sequences are SGHTA and FQGTGA. The CDR3 has 15 residues. V gave up 5 bases and J gave up 7 bases; unmatched junction bases: 7. Notes on this clonotype: Antigen: not known.

The source material was blood. This clonotype originated in a girl aged 5-17 years with multiple sclerosis. The J gene is TRBJ2-1, the V gene TRBV7-3, with 11 bases that match TRBD2. The DNA of the CDR3 is TGTGCCAGCAGCCAACGGACTAGCGGGCGGAATGAGCAGTTCTTC. Encoded protein: CASSQRTSGRNEQFF.